The source of this TCR beta chain is a study of blood T cell repertoires in COVID-19. Study at large: Nucleic acid was either cDNA or gDNA, and it came from T cells, B-cell-depleted T cells, or PBMCs.

As originally analysed: Reference gene primer amplification in the assay estimated nucleated cell counts. This table comes from immunoSEQ multiplex PCR, and its TCRdb copy is limited to in-frame clones, with some not included. Clone size and the V and J calls come from that table; the DNA yielded D and trimming. The sample shows around 86,000 clones, around 85% of them seen only once. Germline values: CDR1 LNHDA, CDR2 SQIVND (reference sequence). Between the trimmed V and J ends, which lost 10 bases and 9 bases, there was a span of 16 bases. CDR3 length: 12 amino acids. This clone was counted a single time.

Source material: peripheral blood. This chain connects TRBV19 to TRBJ2-1, with D possibly TRBD2 on 6 matching bases. The TCR was taken from a human donor in a cohort sampled during active COVID-19. The CDR3 nucleotides read TGTGCCACCGGGACTGGGGTCAGTGAGCAGTTCTTC. This gives the protein CATGTGVSEQFF.